One and the same sample provided the 27 T cell receptor beta chains below, sequenced in a study of blood T cells in healthy people across ages. PCR was performed a second time for about 7 to 11 cycles using a sample-barcoded 5' primer and a J-beta primer mix. TCRdb reprocessed the 5' RACE reads with MiXCR, giving one entry per CDR3 protein. The sample contains around 1,500,000 distinct CDR3 sequences, 28% of which appear only once. The sequencing sample was made of blood. These receptors were collected from a woman in her thirties in good health.

In regard to this clonotype: At one end, the junction sequence differs from germline, possibly due to a read error. This sequence joins TRBV6-1 and TRBJ2-3; D might be TRBD2 (5 bases). CDR3 length: 14 residues. Germline CDR1 reads MNHNS; CDR2 reads SASEGT. The CDR3 here is CATQGWRGLDTRYF. Written as DNA, the CDR3 is TGTGCCACCCAAGGGTGGAGAGGGTTAGATACGCGGTATTTT.

The rearrangement links TRBV24-1 to TRBJ1-6; 8 positions agree with TRBD1. From germline, CDR1 is KGHDR and CDR2 SFDVKD. The CDR3 has 14 amino acids. Losses at the gene ends were 4 bases for V and 8 bases for J; bases not matched to a gene: 3. The CDR3 region is CATSETGVDSPLHF. The CDR3, as DNA: TGTGCCACCAGTGAGACAGGGGTTGATTCACCCCTCCACTTT.

Comments on this clonotype: This may be a read error: a much more frequent sequence differs by one nucleotide. The chain recombines TRBV6-5 with TRBJ2-1, with TRBD2 matching 9 bases. The J call may be in error: the DNA end matches TRBJ2-7 better. The CDR3 runs to 15 residues. CDR1 MNHEY and CDR2 SVGAGI come from the germline V gene. The CDR3 DNA follows: TGTGCCAGCAGCCAGACTAGCGGACCCTACAATGAGCAGTACTTC. It translates to CASSQTSGPYNEQYF.

This rearrangement joins TRBV7-2 to TRBJ2-7; a possible D gene is TRBD2 (6 bases). The V gene's germline CDR1 is SGHTA and CDR2 FQGNSA. This CDR3 comprises 16 residues. The V end lost 4 bases, the J end lost 2 bases, and 18 bases lay between the germline ends. The CDR3 DNA reads TGTGCCAGCAGCTCCCCAGGAGCGGGCCGACCCTACGAGCAGTACTTC. As protein: CASSSPGAGRPYEQYF. The full variable domain, with the rest looked up from reference TRBV7-2 and TRBJ2-7, is GAGVSQSPSNKVTEKGKDVELRCDPISGHTALYWYRQSLGQGLEFLIYFQGNSAPDKSGLPSDRFSAERTGGSVSTLTIQRTQQEDSAVYLCASSSPGAGRPYEQYFGPGTRLTVT.

This clonotype occurred a few times. The gene calls are TRBV7-9 and TRBJ1-1; D call uncertain. The CDR3 contains 18 residues. Germline V CDR1 and CDR2: SEHNR, FQNEAQ (reference sequence). Trimming shortened V by 1 base and J by 0 bases, and 18 bases separated the two germline ends. CDR3 in amino acids: CASSLVSVGSAMNTEAFF. As DNA, the CDR3 is TGTGCCAGCAGCTTAGTTAGCGTGGGGAGCGCGATGAACACTGAAGCTTTCTTT.

The V call is TRBV29-1, the J call TRBJ2-5, with TRBD2 matching 11 bases. The CDR3 contains 14 residues. Unmatched junction bases numbered 12, after V lost 6 bases and J lost 9 bases. Germline V lookup: CDR1 SQVTM, CDR2 ANQGSEA. CDR3 residues: CSVAGTSGPAAQYF. CDR3 coding DNA: TGCAGCGTGGCCGGGACTAGCGGCCCGGCGGCCCAGTACTTC. Using reference TRBV29-1 and TRBJ2-5 for the parts outside the CDR3, the full variable domain is SAVISQKPSRDICQRGTSLTIQCQVDSQVTMMFWYRQQPGQSLTLIATANQGSEATYESGFVIDKFPISRPNLTFSTLTVSNMSPEDSSIYLCSVAGTSGPAAQYFGPGTRLLVL.

The chain couples TRBV7-9 to TRBJ1-1; 7 bases match TRBD1. V lost 6 bases to trimming and J lost 6 bases; unmatched junction nucleotides: 10. The V gene's germline CDR1 is SEHNR and CDR2 FQNEAQ (reference sequence). This CDR3 contains 14 residues. CDR3: CASRQTGQEAEAFF. In DNA, the CDR3 is TGTGCCAGCAGACAGACAGGGCAGGAGGCTGAAGCTTTCTTT.

In this sample, this clonotype turned up a few times. The V and J genes are TRBV9 and TRBJ2-2; 7 bases are shared with TRBD2. Germline assignment: CDR1 SGDLS and CDR2 YYNGEE. The length of the CDR3 is 19 residues. J lost 3 bases, V lost 1 base, and 15 bases had no gene match. The CDR3 sequence is CASSVSPRMAGEDTGELFF. The CDR3 nucleotides are TGTGCCAGCAGCGTAAGCCCGAGGATGGCGGGAGAGGACACCGGGGAGCTGTTTTTT.

This clonotype was observed at least ten times. The rearrangement uses TRBV7-6 and TRBJ2-1, with a weak D call TRBD1 (6 bases). The CDR3 runs 15 residues. Trimming left V 1 base short and J 5 bases short, with 12 bases between. Germline CDR1 and CDR2: SGHVS and FNYEAQ. CDR3 sequence (DNA): TGTGCCAGCAGCTTAGATCCGGGACACAACAATGAGCAGTTCTTC. Its translation: CASSLDPGHNNEQFF.

This clonotype has only a few counts. The chain couples TRBV21-1 to TRBJ2-7; TRBD2, the table's D call, lacks a check against the DNA. TRBV21-1 is labeled a pseudogene. The CDR3 contains 15 residues. CDR3 coding DNA: TGTGCCAGCAGCAAAGGAGGCGGGAGGTTGTACGAGCAGTACTTC. Its protein product is CASSKGGGRLYEQYF.

Many counts were recorded for this clonotype. The CDR3: CSAGSFATNEKLFF. CDR3 DNA: TGCAGCGCTGGATCTTTTGCAACTAATGAAAAACTGTTTTTT. V usage is TRBV29-1 and J usage is TRBJ1-4; no reliable D call. The CDR3 is 14 residues long. Deletions cut 7 bases from V and 0 bases from J, with 12 bases between. Per the germline V gene, CDR1 is SQVTM and CDR2 is ANQGSEA.

This clonotype occurred a few times. The gene calls are TRBV7-8 and TRBJ2-3; D is perhaps TRBD2 (6 bases). CDR3 size: 15 residues. V was trimmed by 1 base and J by 6 bases, leaving 14 bases between them. Germline CDR1 reads SGHVS; CDR2 reads FQNEAQ. The chain's CDR3 is CASSLETAGLDTQYF. The CDR3 DNA follows: TGTGCCAGCAGCTTAGAGACGGCGGGACTGGATACGCAGTATTTT. Full variable domain (outside the CDR3, taken from reference TRBV7-8 and TRBJ2-3): GAGVSQSPRYKVAKRGQDVALRCDPISGHVSLFWYQQALGQGPEFLTYFQNEAQLDKSGLPSDRFFAERPEGSVSTLKIQRTQQEDSAVYLCASSLETAGLDTQYFGPGTRLTVL.

Concerning this clonotype itself: A read error may be the cause here, since a much bigger clone is one base away. This sequence joins TRBV7-9 and TRBJ2-4, with 8 nucleotides matching TRBD1. The J segment lost 13 bases and the V segment lost 5 bases, leaving 16 bases of the junction unmatched. CDR3 size: 15 residues. The germline gives CDR1 SEHNR, CDR2 FQNEAQ (reference sequence). As DNA, the CDR3 is TGTGCCAGCAGCCTGAAGGGTCCAGGGGGCAATGAGCAGTACTTC. It specifies CASSLKGPGGNEQYF. The complete variable domain, with remaining parts taken from reference TRBV7-9 and TRBJ2-4, reads DTGVSQNPRHKITKRGQNVTFRCDPISEHNRLYWYRQTLGQGPEFLTYFQNEAQLEKSRLLSDRFSAERPKGSFSTLEIQRTEQGDSAMYLCASSLKGPGGNEQYFGAGTRLSVL.

The table lists this clonotype with a few counts. The chain uses TRBV12-3 or TRBV12-4 and TRBJ2-6; 12 bases agree with TRBD1. This CDR3 has 17 amino acids. J gave up 4 bases and V 5 bases, and 6 bases lay outside the gene matches. The CDR3 is CASSPGTGGAGANVLTF. The CDR3 DNA is TGTGCCAGCAGTCCCGGGACAGGGGGCGCGGGGGCCAACGTCCTGACTTTC.

This clonotype showed up many times. The genes are TRBV4-3 and TRBJ2-7; 10 nucleotides agree with TRBD1. Trimming removed 1 base from V and 3 bases from J; junction bases left unmatched: 9. The CDR3 loop spans 17 amino acids. Germline CDR1 and CDR2: LGHNA and YSLEER. CDR3 residues: CASSQGGQGNLFYEQYF. The CDR3 DNA is TGCGCCAGCAGCCAAGGGGGACAGGGGAATCTCTTCTACGAGCAGTACTTC.

This sequence joins TRBV3-1 and TRBJ2-7; 8 nucleotides align to TRBD2. CDR1 is LGHDT, CDR2 YNNKEL, per germline (reference sequence). The CDR3 is made up of 15 amino acids. The ends lost 1 base at V and 2 bases at J; junction bases unmatched: 4. The CDR3 here is CASSQVAGTTYEQYF. The CDR3 DNA reads as TGTGCCAGCAGCCAAGTAGCGGGAACTACCTACGAGCAGTACTTC.

This clonotype came up a few times. The chain employs TRBV9 and TRBJ2-5; D may be TRBD1 (6 bases). The germline CDR1 and CDR2 sequences are SGDLS and YYNGEE. The CDR3 totals 15 residues. V was cut by 2 bases and J by 5 bases, with 16 bases left in between. CDR3 DNA sequence: TGTGCCAGCAGCGTTCTGGACAGCCCTGGGGAGACCCAGTACTTC. Residues: CASSVLDSPGETQYF.

Comments on this clonotype: Relative to the germline gene, one junction end is altered; a read error may explain this. V usage is TRBV15 and J usage is TRBJ2-5; D uncertain. The CDR3 consists of 12 residues. Germline V gene sequence: CDR1 LNHNV, CDR2 YYDKDF (reference sequence). DNA of the CDR3: TGTGTCACCAGTCAACTAAGTGAGACCCAGTACTTC. This sequence encodes CVTSQLSETQYF.

The chain carries TRBV2 and TRBJ2-7; D gene uncertain. In germline, CDR1 is SNHLY, CDR2 FYNNEI. The CDR3 contains 12 residues. V was clipped by 7 bases and J by 6 bases, with 13 bases between them. In nucleotides, the CDR3 is TGTGCCAGCACTCCTCAGTTGGGCGAGCAGTACTTC. It is translated as CASTPQLGEQYF.

This clonotype came up a few times. The chain links TRBV27 to TRBJ2-7, with unresolved D. The V end lost 3 bases, the J end lost 0 bases, and 12 bases lay between the germline ends. The CDR3 extends over 15 amino acids. CDR1 is MNHEY and CDR2 is SMNVEV in the germline V gene (reference sequence). This chain's CDR3 is CASSFGPSLSYEQYF. The CDR3 region has the DNA TGTGCCAGCAGTTTCGGACCCTCCCTCTCCTACGAGCAGTACTTC.

This clonotype was seen ten or more times. The rearrangement uses TRBV29-1 and TRBJ2-1; D is uncertain. The germline V gene encodes CDR1 SQVTM and CDR2 ANQGSEA. The V and J ends lost 5 bases and 7 bases respectively, with 9 bases between them. The CDR3 is made up of 11 amino acids. The CDR3, as DNA: TGCAGCGTTATAGTCCGAAATGAGCAGTTCTTC. Translating gives CSVIVRNEQFF.

The V and J genes are TRBV20-1 and TRBJ2-7; 10 bases are a match to TRBD1. Germline lookup yields CDR1 DFQATT and CDR2 SNEGSKA (reference sequence). The CDR3 extends over 15 amino acids. V lost 0 bases and J lost 3; bases outside the gene matches: 5. DNA of the CDR3: TGCAGTGCTAGAGATTGGGGACAGGGGAACTACGAGCAGTACTTC. It yields the protein CSARDWGQGNYEQYF.

V gene TRBV12-3 or TRBV12-4 combines with J gene TRBJ2-3; 8 bases are a match to TRBD2. The CDR3 has 17 residues. V dropped 3 bases and J dropped 3; count of bases not matched to a gene: 11. This chain's CDR3 is CASSLGGRRLRTDTQYF. In DNA, the CDR3 is TGTGCCAGCAGTTTGGGCGGGAGGAGACTGAGAACAGATACGCAGTATTTT.

In this sample, this clonotype turned up a few times. The rearrangement uses TRBV10-2 and TRBJ2-2, with TRBD1 as a possible D gene (5 bases). Trimming left V 7 bases short and J 3 bases short, with 12 bases between. The V gene's germline CDR1 is WSHSY and CDR2 SAAADI. This CDR3 spans 14 amino acids. The DNA for the CDR3 is TGCGCCAGCAAGTTGGTAGGGGACACCGGGGAGCTGTTTTTT. Translating gives CASKLVGDTGELFF.

A remark on this clonotype: This may be a read error, as it is one base from a much larger clone. V gene TRBV29-1 combines with J gene TRBJ2-1; the match to TRBD1 covers 9 bases. Germline lookup yields CDR1 SQVTM and CDR2 ANQGSEA. This CDR3 region has 13 residues. After removal of 5 bases from V and 13 bases from J, the junction contained 12 bases not matched to a gene. The CDR3 coding sequence is TGCAGCGTTTTGGACAGGGGAAAAGAGACCCAGTTCTTC. This sequence encodes CSVLDRGKETQFF.

The chain is built from TRBV20-1 and TRBJ2-2; 10 nucleotides agree with TRBD2. CDR1 is DFQATT and CDR2 is SNEGSKA in the germline V gene (reference sequence). Germline trimming cut 4 bases from V and 7 bases from J; bases unmatched to any gene: 3. This CDR3 is 13 amino acids long. The CDR3 nucleotides read TGCAGTGCTACTAGCGGGAGTCACGGGGAGCTGTTTTTT. Translating it yields CSATSGSHGELFF.

This chain joins TRBV11-2 and TRBJ2-5; 8 bases match TRBD1. V was clipped by 7 bases and J by 7 bases; unmatched bases: 11. Per the germline V gene, CDR1 is SGHAT and CDR2 is FQNNGV. The length of the CDR3 is 14 residues. CDR3 residues: CASNFTGGGGTQYF. Here the CDR3 DNA reads TGTGCCAGCAACTTCACAGGGGGAGGAGGGACCCAGTACTTC.